The 22 T cell receptor beta chains given below trace back to one sample, sequenced in a study of T cell responses to AZD1222 COVID-19 vaccine (dated by TCRdb to 2020 to 2022). The time point label corresponds to: baseline before first vaccination. The method was the immunoSEQ multiplex PCR assay. In its TCRdb copy, this immuneACCESS table keeps in-frame sequences only and misses some clones. Where compared with another copy, unresolved V genes explain less than half of these, and the others have no known cause. The sample records over 150,000 clones, over 75% of which are singletons. Clones ranked in the top ten supply around 2.9% of the sample. The sequences come from peripheral blood, collected on day 0 of AZD1222 vaccination. The receptors were sampled from an adult in good health.

This chain links TRBV6-5 with TRBJ2-5, with a weak D call TRBD1 (6 bases). This CDR3 region has 14 residues. The V gene's germline CDR1 is MNHEY and CDR2 SVGAGI. Deletions cut 8 bases from V and 5 bases from J, with 18 bases between. The CDR3 sequence: CASGGIRTWETQYF. CDR3 bases: TGTGCCAGCGGGGGCATTCGAACGTGGGAGACCCAGTACTTC.

The CDR3 nucleotides are TGTGCCAGCAGTTACGCCGCGAGAGAGACCCAGTACTTC. Translation: CASSYAARETQYF. The V gene is TRBV6-2 or TRBV6-3, the J gene TRBJ2-5, with D unclear. Per germline, CDR1 MNHEY and CDR2 SVGEGT. This CDR3 has 13 amino acids. Trimming stripped 2 bases from V and 4 bases from J, with 8 bases between.

V is TRBV4-3 and J is TRBJ1-2; possible D gene TRBD1, 6 bases. Germline CDR1 is LGHNA and CDR2 is YSLEER. This CDR3 region has 15 residues. V shed 0 bases and J shed 7 bases, with 15 bases lying between them. CDR3 residues: CASSQDALGGSGYTF. The CDR3 nucleotides are TGCGCCAGCAGCCAAGACGCTTTAGGGGGGAGTGGCTACACCTTC.

Turning to this clone: One end of the junction is discordant with germline, which a read error may explain. V usage is TRBV5-1 and J usage is TRBJ1-2; D call uncertain. This CDR3 contains 12 residues. Germline V gene lookup returns CDR1 SGHRS and CDR2 YFSETQ. This CDR3 is CASSLDEASVAF. CDR3 DNA: TGCGCCAGCAGCTTGGACGAGGCATCCGTCGCCTTC.

The gene calls are TRBV4-2 and TRBJ2-2; D remains ambiguous. Germline assignment: CDR1 LGHNA and CDR2 YNFKEQ. The CDR3 covers 14 residues. Deletions cut 2 bases from V and 4 bases from J, with 8 bases between. The CDR3 loop reads CASSQRPSTGELFF. CDR3 coding DNA: TGTGCCAGCAGCCAACGACCAAGCACCGGGGAGCTGTTTTTT.

The chain joins TRBV27 to TRBJ1-2; D gene uncertain. Germline V gene sequence: CDR1 MNHEY, CDR2 SMNVEV (reference sequence). V was cut by 7 bases and J by 3 bases, with 3 bases left in between. This CDR3 is 10 amino acids long. DNA for the CDR3: TGTGCCAGCATCGACTATGGCTACACCTTC. Its translation: CASIDYGYTF.

This chain uses TRBV3-1 (or the pseudogene TRBV3-2) with TRBJ2-7; D is possibly TRBD2 (6 bases). V was trimmed by 2 bases and J by 2 bases, leaving 13 bases between them. The length of the CDR3 is 15 residues. The germline V gene has CDR1 LGHDT and CDR2 YNNKEL (reference sequence). The CDR3: CASSQFPGDPYEQYF. In DNA form, the CDR3 reads TGTGCCAGCAGCCAATTTCCGGGGGACCCCTACGAGCAGTACTTC.

The chain is built from TRBV3-1 (or the pseudogene TRBV3-2) and TRBJ1-2, with no clear D. This CDR3 is 14 amino acids long. Germline V gene sequence: CDR1 LGHDT, CDR2 YNNKEL (reference sequence). V was clipped by 4 bases and J by 1 base, with 10 bases between them. The CDR3, as DNA: TGTGCCAGCAGCCCAGCAGCCGGTAACTATGGCTACACCTTC. Its translation: CASSPAAGNYGYTF.

The V call is TRBV3-1 (or the pseudogene TRBV3-2), the J call TRBJ2-1; 10 bases align to TRBD1. Trimming took 3 bases from V and 5 from J; bases not matched to a gene: 4. The CDR3 is made up of 15 amino acids. In germline, CDR1 is LGHDT, CDR2 YNNKEL (reference sequence). The CDR3 loop reads CASSQGQGLNNEQFF. Written as DNA, the CDR3 is TGTGCCAGCAGCCAGGGACAGGGGCTGAACAATGAGCAGTTCTTC.

As for this clone: At one end the junction does not follow the germline gene, possibly because of a read error. The rearrangement uses TRBV7-7 and TRBJ2-2, with D possibly called TRBD1 or TRBD2 (6 bases each). CDR1 and CDR2 from the germline V gene are SSHAT and FNYEAQ (reference sequence). The CDR3 is 18 amino acids. CDR3 coding DNA: TGTGCTAGCAGCCCTGACCTGGGGGGCCCATGGAACACCGGGGAGCTGTTTTTT. This encodes CASSPDLGGPWNTGELFF.

CDR3: CASSLMGGTQTQYF. CDR3 DNA sequence: TGTGCCAGCAGCTTAATGGGGGGCACGCAGACCCAGTACTTC. The rearrangement uses TRBV7-7 and TRBJ2-5; D may be TRBD1 or TRBD2 (6 bases each). The CDR3 runs to 14 residues. The V and J ends lost 2 bases and 6 bases respectively, with 13 bases between them. Germline CDR1 and CDR2: SSHAT and FNYEAQ (reference sequence). The entire variable domain, with the rest obtained from reference TRBV7-7 and TRBJ2-5, is as follows: GAGVSQSPRYKVTKRGQDVTLRCDPISSHATLYWYQQALGQGPEFLTYFNYEAQPDKSGLPSDRFSAERPEGSISTLTIQRTEQRDSAMYRCASSLMGGTQTQYFGPGTRLLVL.

The chain joins TRBV10-3 to TRBJ2-6; 7 bases are shared with TRBD1. There are 16 residues in the CDR3. Germline-derived CDR1 and CDR2 are ENHRY and SYGVKD. The J segment lost 0 bases and the V segment lost 6 bases, leaving 5 bases of the junction unmatched. CDR3 in DNA: TGTGCCATCAGCGCCGACAGGGTCTCTGGGGCCAACGTCCTGACTTTC. Its translation: CAISADRVSGANVLTF.

J is TRBJ1-6 and V is TRBV12-5; 9 nucleotides match TRBD1. Germline lookup yields CDR1 LGHNT and CDR2 FRNRAP. Trimming took 8 bases from V and 5 from J; bases not matched to a gene: 4. This CDR3 is 14 amino acids long. The CDR3 DNA is TGTGCTAGTCGACAGGGGGGACATAATTCACCCCTCCACTTT. Translation: CASRQGGHNSPLHF. The variable domain in full, with the rest retrieved from reference TRBV12-5 and TRBJ1-6, is DARVTQTPRHKVTEMGQEVTMRCQPILGHNTVFWYRQTMMQGLELLAYFRNRAPLDDSGMPKDRFSAEMPDATLATLKIQPSEPRDSAVYFCASRQGGHNSPLHFGNGTRLTVT.

The gene calls are TRBV18 and TRBJ2-3; D is perhaps TRBD2 (5 bases). Germline values: CDR1 KGHSH, CDR2 LQKENI. The V gene lost 4 bases and the J gene lost 2 bases, with 19 bases spanning the gap. This CDR3 is 17 amino acids long. CDR3 nucleotide sequence: TGTGCCAGCTCACAAATCCCAGGACTCTACGACACAGATACGCAGTATTTT. Translation gives CASSQIPGLYDTDTQYF.

The chain employs TRBV6-2 or TRBV6-3 and TRBJ2-7, with 8 bases matching TRBD1. J gave up 7 bases and V 2 bases, and 13 bases lay outside the gene matches. There are 16 residues in the CDR3. Looked up from germline, CDR1 is MNHEY and CDR2 is SVGEGT. Written as DNA, the CDR3 is TGTGCCAGCAGTTACCCCGCCGGGCAGGGGGCGAGTGAGCAGTACTTC. It codes for CASSYPAGQGASEQYF.

This chain links TRBV7-9 with TRBJ2-3; no firm D call. V dropped 1 base and J dropped 6 bases, with 11 bases sitting between them. Germline CDR1 reads SEHNR; CDR2 reads FQNEAQ (reference sequence). The CDR3 sequence is 14 residues long. CDR3 nucleotide sequence: TGTGCCAGCAGCTTAGGTGATCCTTGGGATACGCAGTATTTT. Protein: CASSLGDPWDTQYF. Full variable domain (outside the CDR3, taken from reference TRBV7-9 and TRBJ2-3): DTGVSQNPRHKITKRGQNVTFRCDPISEHNRLYWYRQTLGQGPEFLTYFQNEAQLEKSRLLSDRFSAERPKGSFSTLEIQRTEQGDSAMYLCASSLGDPWDTQYFGPGTRLTVL.

In this sample, this clone turned up once. V usage is TRBV3-1 (or the pseudogene TRBV3-2) and J usage is TRBJ1-3; tentative D call: TRBD1 (6 bases). Trimming took 2 bases from V and 3 from J, leaving 8 bases between them. The CDR3 sequence is 14 residues long. Germline CDR1 and CDR2: LGHDT and YNNKEL (reference sequence). The CDR3 spells CASSQRRGGNTIYF. CDR3 nucleotides: TGTGCCAGCAGCCAACGCAGGGGTGGAAACACCATATATTTT.

The rearrangement links TRBV12-3 or TRBV12-4 to TRBJ1-2, with TRBD1 matching over 9 bases. Losses at the gene ends were 5 bases for V and 8 bases for J; bases not matched to a gene: 6. This CDR3 comprises 13 residues. The CDR3: CASSIRDREGYTF. The CDR3 region has the DNA TGTGCCAGCAGTATCCGGGACAGGGAAGGCTACACCTTC.

The rearrangement links TRBV7-9 to TRBJ2-7; weak D call: TRBD2 (6 bases). With 5 bases removed from V and 4 bases from J, the gap between germline ends came to 15 bases. Germline CDR1 reads SEHNR; CDR2 reads FQNEAQ (reference sequence). CDR3 length: 14 amino acids. The CDR3 is CASSPRDSLYEQYF. The CDR3 region has the DNA TGTGCCAGCAGCCCGCGGGATTCCCTTTACGAGCAGTACTTC.

The chain has TRBV15 and TRBJ1-2, with D unresolved. This CDR3 has 14 residues. Germline V CDR1 and CDR2: LNHNV, YYDKDF (reference sequence). V lost 1 base and J lost 4, with 10 bases in between. The CDR3 nucleotides read TGTGCCACCAGCAGAGGTGCGACATCCTATGGCTACACCTTC. The encoded protein is CATSRGATSYGYTF.

A word on this clone: Distinct nucleotide sequences in the sample also encode this CDR3. CDR3 sequence reads: CASSSGQGNYGYTF. CDR3 sequence (DNA): TGTGCCAGCAGCTCAGGACAGGGGAACTATGGCTACACCTTC. The chain recombines TRBV7-8 with TRBJ1-2, with 9 bases that match TRBD1. V was pared by 4 bases and J by 2 bases, with 2 bases of the junction left unmatched. The CDR3 extends over 14 amino acids. The V gene's germline CDR1 is SGHVS and CDR2 FQNEAQ. Full variable domain (rest looked up from reference TRBV7-8 and TRBJ1-2): GAGVSQSPRYKVAKRGQDVALRCDPISGHVSLFWYQQALGQGPEFLTYFQNEAQLDKSGLPSDRFFAERPEGSVSTLKIQRTQQEDSAVYLCASSSGQGNYGYTFGSGTRLTVV.

The J gene is TRBJ2-5, the V gene TRBV11-2; D is possibly TRBD2 (6 bases). V was shortened by 0 bases and J by 2 bases, with 16 bases between the two germline ends. The germline V gene encodes CDR1 SGHAT and CDR2 FQNNGV. The CDR3 extends over 17 amino acids. CDR3: CASSLDLKEGPQETQYF. CDR3 in DNA: TGTGCCAGCAGCTTAGATCTAAAGGAGGGACCACAAGAGACCCAGTACTTC.